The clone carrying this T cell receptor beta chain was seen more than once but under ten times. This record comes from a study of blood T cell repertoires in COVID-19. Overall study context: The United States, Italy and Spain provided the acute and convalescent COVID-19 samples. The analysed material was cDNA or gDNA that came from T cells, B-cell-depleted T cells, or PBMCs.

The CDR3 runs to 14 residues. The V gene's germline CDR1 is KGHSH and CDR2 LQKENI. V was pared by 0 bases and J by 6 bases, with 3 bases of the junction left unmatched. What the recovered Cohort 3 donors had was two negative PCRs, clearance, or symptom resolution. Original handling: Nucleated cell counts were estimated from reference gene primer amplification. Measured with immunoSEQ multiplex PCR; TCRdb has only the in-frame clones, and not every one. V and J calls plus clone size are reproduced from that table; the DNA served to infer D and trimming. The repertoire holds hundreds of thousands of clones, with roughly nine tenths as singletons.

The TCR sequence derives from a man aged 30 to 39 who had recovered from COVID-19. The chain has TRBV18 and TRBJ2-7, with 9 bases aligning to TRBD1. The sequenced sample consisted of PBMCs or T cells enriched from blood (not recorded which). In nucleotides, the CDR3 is TGTGCCAGCTCACCACCGGGACAGGGAGGCGAGCAGTACTTC. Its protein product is CASSPPGQGGEQYF.